The text below deals with one TCR beta chain. The antigen remains unidentified. Distinct nucleotide sequences in the sample also encode this CDR3. The V gene's germline CDR1 is SGHRS and CDR2 YFSETQ. The CDR3 contains 14 residues. V shed 0 bases and J 5 bases; nucleotides not matched to a gene: 3. The entry originates in a study of shared clonotypes between healthy human individuals. General study points: Blood was the sole source, and tissue repertoires probably differ. For naive CD4 cells, around 5% of clonotypes were shared across a handful of donors. Across subsets, estimated richness was generally greater for naive than for memory populations. For sorted subsets, rarefaction showed incomplete sequencing despite large depth.

Assay: immunoSEQ multiplex PCR; the TCRdb copy retains only in-frame clones and omits some. The sample lists 1.5 million to 1.9 million clones; roughly 98% were seen once. This TCR was recovered from a man between 25 and 39 years old in good health. The rearrangement uses TRBV5-1 and TRBJ2-7; 9 nucleotides line up with TRBD2. Sequenced sample: naive CD4+ T cells sorted from blood. Subset defined: CD45RA+ positively selected. The DNA of the CDR3 is TGCGCCAGCAGCTTGGTAGCTAGCGGGAACGAGCAGTACTTC. Translating gives CASSLVASGNEQYF.